This T cell receptor (beta chain) was retrieved from a study of regulatory T cells in long-lasting Graves disease. Study summary: Duration of antithyroid drug therapy among newly diagnosed Graves' patients was under 3 months. Findings of the study overall: Rather than thyroid tissue, only peripheral blood underwent study.

The CDR3 is made up of 15 amino acids. With 5 bases removed from V and 1 base from J, the gap between germline ends came to 14 bases. Libraries of TCR beta came from iRepertoire HTBI primers plus Arm-PCR of CDR3 regions. One entry per CDR3 protein, called by TCRdb with MiXCR from the multiplex PCR reads. This sample yields around 480,000 distinct CDR3 sequences, of which about 16% are seen a single time; around 25% belongs to the top ten. Time point defined: newly diagnosed GD, antithyroid drugs for less than 3 months. Construction of the TCR library relied on RNA isolated from PBMCs. As for this clonotype: Its antigen is not known.

This sample also belongs to another study, concerning T cells in Graves' hyperthyroidism and ophthalmopathy. That report adds: The HTBI set primed first-round TCR CDR3 RT-PCR.

This TCR derives from a woman aged 35-65 years with Graves disease. The sequences come from peripheral blood mononuclear cells (PBMCs), collected at new diagnosis, from a patient treated with antithyroid drugs. The chain links TRBV12-3 or TRBV12-4 to TRBJ1-1; D possibly corresponds to TRBD1 (6 bases). The CDR3 protein is CASSPLGHWNTEAFF. The CDR3 DNA reads TGTGCCAGCAGTCCTTTGGGACATTGGAACACTGAAGCTTTCTTT.